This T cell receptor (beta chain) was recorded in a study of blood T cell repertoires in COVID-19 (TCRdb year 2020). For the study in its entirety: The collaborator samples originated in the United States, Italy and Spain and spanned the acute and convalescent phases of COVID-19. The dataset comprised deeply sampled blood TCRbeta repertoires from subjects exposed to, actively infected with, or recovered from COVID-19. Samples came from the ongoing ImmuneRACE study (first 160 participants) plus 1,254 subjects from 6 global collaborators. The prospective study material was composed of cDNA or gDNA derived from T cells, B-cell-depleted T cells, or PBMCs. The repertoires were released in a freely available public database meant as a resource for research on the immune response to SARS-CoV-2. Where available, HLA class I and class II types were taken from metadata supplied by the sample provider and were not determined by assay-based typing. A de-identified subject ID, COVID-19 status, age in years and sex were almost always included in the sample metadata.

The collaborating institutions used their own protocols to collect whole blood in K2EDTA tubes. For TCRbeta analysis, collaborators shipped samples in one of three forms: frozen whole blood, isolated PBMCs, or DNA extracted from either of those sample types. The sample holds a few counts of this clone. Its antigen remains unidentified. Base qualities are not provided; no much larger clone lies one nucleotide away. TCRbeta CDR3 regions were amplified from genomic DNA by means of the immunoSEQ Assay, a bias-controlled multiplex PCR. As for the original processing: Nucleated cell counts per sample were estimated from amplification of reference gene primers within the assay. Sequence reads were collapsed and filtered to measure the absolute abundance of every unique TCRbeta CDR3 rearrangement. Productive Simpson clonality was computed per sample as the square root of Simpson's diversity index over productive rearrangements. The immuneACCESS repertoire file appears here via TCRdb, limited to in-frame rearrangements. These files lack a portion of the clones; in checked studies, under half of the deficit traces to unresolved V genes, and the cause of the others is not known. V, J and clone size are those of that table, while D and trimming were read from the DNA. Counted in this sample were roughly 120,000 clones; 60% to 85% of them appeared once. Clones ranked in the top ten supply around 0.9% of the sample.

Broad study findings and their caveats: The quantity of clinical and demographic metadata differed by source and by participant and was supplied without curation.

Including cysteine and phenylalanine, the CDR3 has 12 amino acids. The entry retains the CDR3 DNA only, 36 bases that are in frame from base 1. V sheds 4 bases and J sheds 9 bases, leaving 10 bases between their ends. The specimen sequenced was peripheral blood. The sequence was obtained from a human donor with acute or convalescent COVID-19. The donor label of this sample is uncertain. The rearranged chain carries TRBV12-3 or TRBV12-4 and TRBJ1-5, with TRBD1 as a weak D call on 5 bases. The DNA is TGTGCCAGCAGTTGGGGCGTGGGGCCCCAGCATTTT. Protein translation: CASSWGVGPQHF.